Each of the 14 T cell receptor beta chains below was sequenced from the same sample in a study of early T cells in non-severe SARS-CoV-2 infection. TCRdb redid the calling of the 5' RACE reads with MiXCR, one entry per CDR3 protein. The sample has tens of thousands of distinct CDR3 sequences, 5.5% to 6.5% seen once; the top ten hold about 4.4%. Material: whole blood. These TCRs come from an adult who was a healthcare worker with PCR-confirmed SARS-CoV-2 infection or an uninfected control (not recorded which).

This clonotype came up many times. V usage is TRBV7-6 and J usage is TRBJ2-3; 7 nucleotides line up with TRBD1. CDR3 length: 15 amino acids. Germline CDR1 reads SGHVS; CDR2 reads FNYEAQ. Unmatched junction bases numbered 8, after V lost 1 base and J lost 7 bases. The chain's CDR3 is CASSLDRGPHYTQYF. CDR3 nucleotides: TGTGCCAGCAGCTTAGACAGGGGACCACATTATACGCAGTATTTT.

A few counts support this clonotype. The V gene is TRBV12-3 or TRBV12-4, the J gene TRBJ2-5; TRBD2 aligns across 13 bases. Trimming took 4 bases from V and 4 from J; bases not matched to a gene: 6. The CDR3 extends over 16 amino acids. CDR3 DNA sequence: TGTGCCAGCAGTTCTCGGACTAGCGGGAGCAGAGAGACCCAGTACTTC. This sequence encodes CASSSRTSGSRETQYF.

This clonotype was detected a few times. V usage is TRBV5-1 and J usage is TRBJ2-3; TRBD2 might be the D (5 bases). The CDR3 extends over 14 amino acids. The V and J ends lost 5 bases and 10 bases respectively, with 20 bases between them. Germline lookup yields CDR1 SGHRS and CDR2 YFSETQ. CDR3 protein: CASRDRTSGVAQYF. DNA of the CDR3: TGCGCCAGCAGGGATAGGACCAGCGGTGTGGCGCAGTATTTT. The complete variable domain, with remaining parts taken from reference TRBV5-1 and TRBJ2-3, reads KAGVTQTPRYLIKTRGQQVTLSCSPISGHRSVSWYQQTPGQGLQFLFEYFSETQRNKGNFPGRFSGRQFSNSRSEMNVSTLELGDSALYLCASRDRTSGVAQYFGPGTRLTVL.

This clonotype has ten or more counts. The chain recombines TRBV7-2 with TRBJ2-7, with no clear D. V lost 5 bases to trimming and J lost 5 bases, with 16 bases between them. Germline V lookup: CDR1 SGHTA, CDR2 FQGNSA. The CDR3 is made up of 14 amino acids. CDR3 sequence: CASSRRGARNEQYF. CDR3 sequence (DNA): TGTGCCAGCAGCCGCCGCGGCGCTCGGAACGAGCAGTACTTC.

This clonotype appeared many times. CDR3 sequence (DNA): TGCAGTGCCTCACCTCCGGGTCTCTATGGCTACACCTTC. Translating it yields CSASPPGLYGYTF. V and J are TRBV20-1 and TRBJ1-2, with no clear D. Trimming took off 6 bases at V and 4 bases at J, with 15 bases between the two ends. From germline, CDR1 is DFQATT and CDR2 SNEGSKA (reference sequence). The CDR3 is 13 residues long.

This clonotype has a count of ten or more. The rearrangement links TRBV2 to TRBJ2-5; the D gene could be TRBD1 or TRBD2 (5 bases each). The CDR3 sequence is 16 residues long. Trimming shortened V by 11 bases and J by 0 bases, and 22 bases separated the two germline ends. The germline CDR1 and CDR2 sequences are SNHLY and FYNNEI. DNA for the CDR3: TGTGCCGCGTTCTTCCTCCGGGACGGCAACCAAGAGACCCAGTACTTC. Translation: CAAFFLRDGNQETQYF. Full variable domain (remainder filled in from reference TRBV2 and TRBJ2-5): EPEVTQTPSHQVTQMGQEVILRCVPISNHLYFYWYRQILGQKVEFLVSFYNNEISEKSEIFDDQFSVERPDGSNFTLKIRSTKLEDSAMYFCAAFFLRDGNQETQYFGPGTRLLVL.

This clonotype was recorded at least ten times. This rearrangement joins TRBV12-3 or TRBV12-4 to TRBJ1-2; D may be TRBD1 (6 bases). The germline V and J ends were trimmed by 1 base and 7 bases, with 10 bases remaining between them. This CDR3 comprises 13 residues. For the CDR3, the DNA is TGTGCCAGCAGTTTAGGGGAAGGGGGTGGCTACACCTTC. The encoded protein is CASSLGEGGGYTF.

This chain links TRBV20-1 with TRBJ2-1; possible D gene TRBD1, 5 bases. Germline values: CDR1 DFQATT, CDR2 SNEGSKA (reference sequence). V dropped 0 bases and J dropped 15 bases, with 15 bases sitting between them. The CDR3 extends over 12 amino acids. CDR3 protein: CSARDQAGNRFF. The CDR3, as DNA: TGCAGTGCTAGAGATCAGGCAGGGAACCGGTTCTTC.

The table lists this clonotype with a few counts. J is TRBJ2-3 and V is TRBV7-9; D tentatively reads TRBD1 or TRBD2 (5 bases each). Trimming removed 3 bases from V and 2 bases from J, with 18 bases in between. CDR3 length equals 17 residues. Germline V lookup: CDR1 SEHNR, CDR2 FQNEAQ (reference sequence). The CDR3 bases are TGTGCCAGCAGCTTTCGTCCCGGGACGGACACCACAGATACGCAGTATTTT. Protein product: CASSFRPGTDTTDTQYF.

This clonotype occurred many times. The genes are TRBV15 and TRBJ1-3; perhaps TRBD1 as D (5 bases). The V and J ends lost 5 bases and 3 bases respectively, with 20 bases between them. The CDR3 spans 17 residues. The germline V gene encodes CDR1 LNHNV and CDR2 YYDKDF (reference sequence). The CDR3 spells CATSSLLTDDLGNTIYF. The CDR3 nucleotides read TGTGCCACCAGCTCCCTCCTGACAGACGACCTTGGAAACACCATATATTTT.

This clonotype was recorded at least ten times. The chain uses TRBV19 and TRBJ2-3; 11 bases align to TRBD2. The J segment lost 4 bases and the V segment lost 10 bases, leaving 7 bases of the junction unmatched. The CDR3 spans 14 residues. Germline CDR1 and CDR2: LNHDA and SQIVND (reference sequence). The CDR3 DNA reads TGTGCCACCTCGGGTAGCGGGGGGGCAGATACGCAGTATTTT. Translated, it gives CATSGSGGADTQYF.

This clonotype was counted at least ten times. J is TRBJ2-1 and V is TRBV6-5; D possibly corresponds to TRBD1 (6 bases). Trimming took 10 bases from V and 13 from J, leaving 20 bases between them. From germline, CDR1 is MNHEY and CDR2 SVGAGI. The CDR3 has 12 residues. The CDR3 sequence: CATITGGSSQFF. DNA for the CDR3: TGTGCCACCATAACTGGGGGCAGCTCCCAGTTCTTC.

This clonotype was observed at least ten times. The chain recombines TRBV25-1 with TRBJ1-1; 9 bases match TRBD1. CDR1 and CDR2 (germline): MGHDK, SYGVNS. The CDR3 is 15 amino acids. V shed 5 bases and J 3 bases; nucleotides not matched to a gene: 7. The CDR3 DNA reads TGTGCCAGCAGTCCCGCGGACAGGGGCTACACTGAAGCTTTCTTT. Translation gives CASSPADRGYTEAFF.

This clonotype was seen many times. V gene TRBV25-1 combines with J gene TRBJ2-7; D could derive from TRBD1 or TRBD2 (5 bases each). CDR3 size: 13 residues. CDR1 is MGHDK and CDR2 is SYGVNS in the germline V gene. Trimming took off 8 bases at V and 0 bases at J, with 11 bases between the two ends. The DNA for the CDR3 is TGTGCCAGCCAAGGGACGGCCTCCTACGAGCAGTACTTC. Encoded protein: CASQGTASYEQYF.